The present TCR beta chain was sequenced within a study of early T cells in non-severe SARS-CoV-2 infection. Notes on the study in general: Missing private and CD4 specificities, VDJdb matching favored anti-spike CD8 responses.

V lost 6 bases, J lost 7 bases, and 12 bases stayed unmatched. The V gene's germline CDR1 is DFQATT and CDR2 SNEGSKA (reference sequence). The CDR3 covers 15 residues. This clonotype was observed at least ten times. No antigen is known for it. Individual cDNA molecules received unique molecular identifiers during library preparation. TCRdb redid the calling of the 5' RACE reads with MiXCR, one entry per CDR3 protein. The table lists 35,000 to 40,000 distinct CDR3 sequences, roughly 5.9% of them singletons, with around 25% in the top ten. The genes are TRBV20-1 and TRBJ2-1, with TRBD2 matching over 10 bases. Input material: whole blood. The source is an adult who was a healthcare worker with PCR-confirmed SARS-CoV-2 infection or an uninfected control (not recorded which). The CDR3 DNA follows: TGCAGTGCAGCCCCCCTAGCGGGAGACGATAATGAGCAGTTCTTC. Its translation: CSAAPLAGDDNEQFF.